Listed below are T cell receptor beta chains from one sample, sequenced in a study of glioma-infiltrating T cells after dendritic cell vaccination. Libraries were prepared by immunoSEQ multiplex PCR; TCRdb keeps only in-frame clonotypes and omits some of them. The sample has about 100,000 clones, over 60% seen once. The sample here was blood, taken before dendritic cell vaccination. The receptors originated from a human donor with glioblastoma. Each CDR3 is given with its conserved first and last residue. D genes are given only for firm matches. Clone size is given for some rows only: seen once, a few or many times, or a class if the clone is expanded.

>.|TRBJ2-5|.|TRBV9
TGTGCCAGCAGCGTTCATGGAGGGAAAGAGACCCAGTACTTC
CASSVHGGKETQYF
>.|TRBJ1-2|.|TRBV29-1
TGCAGCGCCGCAGAAAACTATGGCTACACCTTC
CSAAENYGYTF
>TRBD1|TRBJ1-1|.|TRBV5-4
TGTGCCAGCAGCTGGGGACAGGGGGCCAACACTGAAGCTTTCTTT
CASSWGQGANTEAFF
>.|TRBJ2-5|once|TRBV30
TGTGCCTGGAGCCCCTCAGAGACCCAGTACTTC
CAWSPSETQYF
>.|TRBJ2-3|.|TRBV27
TGTGCCAGCAGTTTACTCTCATCGGGAGATACGCAGTATTTT
CASSLLSSGDTQYF
>.|TRBJ2-3|few|TRBV7-9
TGTGCCAGCAGCCTGGGGCCGGGAGCAGATACGCAGTATTTT
CASSLGPGADTQYF
>.|TRBJ1-2|.|TRBV19
TGTGCCAGTAGGGACAGTGTGGACTATGGCTACACCTTC
CASRDSVDYGYTF
>TRBD2|TRBJ2-1|few|TRBV5-1
TGCGCCAGCAGCTTGCTGGCGGGGGGGGACAATGAGCAGTTCTTC
CASSLLAGGDNEQFF
>.|TRBJ1-6|once|TRBV30
TGTGCCTGGAGTGTATACGCACACTCCTATAATTCACCCCTCCACTTT
CAWSVYAHSYNSPLHF
>TRBD1|TRBJ1-2|.|TRBV4-1
TGCGCCAGCAGCCCCCGCCGCAGGGGGGATTATGGCTACACCTTC
CASSPRRRGDYGYTF
>TRBD1|TRBJ2-2|few|TRBV19
TGTGCCAGTGGACACAGGGGGGTTACCGGGGAGCTGTTTTTT
CASGHRGVTGELFF
>TRBD2|TRBJ2-7|.|TRBV5-1
TGCGCCAGCAGCTTGTCTACCTCCGGGACTAGCGGGGGTAGCTCCTACGAGCAGTACTTC
CASSLSTSGTSGGSSYEQYF
>.|TRBJ1-2|.|TRBV12-2
TGTGCAAGTCGCTTTTTGGGCCGTCCTCGTTACACCTTC
CASRFLGRPRYTF
>.|TRBJ1-6|.|TRBV7-8
TGTGCCAGCAGCTTATCGGTCACAGGTCTTTTAAGATCACCCCTCCACTTT
CASSLSVTGLLRSPLHF
>TRBD1|TRBJ1-1|.|TRBV19
TGTGCCACCGTGAGGGGACAGCTCACTGAAGCTTTCTTT
CATVRGQLTEAFF
>.|TRBJ2-7|few|TRBV28
TGTGCCAGCAGTGACAGTACCTACGAGCAGTACTTC
CASSDSTYEQYF
>.|TRBJ1-3|.|TRBV7-2
TGTGCCAGCAGCCTCCTGGGGGGGGCGACTGGAAACACCATATATTTT
CASSLLGGATGNTIYF
>TRBD1|TRBJ1-5|.|TRBV6-4
TGTGCCAGCAGGCAGAAGACGGACAGGCGGTCGAATCAGCCCCAGCATTTT
CASRQKTDRRSNQPQHF
>TRBD1|TRBJ1-3|once|TRBV11-1
TGTGCCAGCAGCTCCCCGGGACAGGGAAACACCATATATTTT
CASSSPGQGNTIYF
>TRBD1|TRBJ2-4|few|TRBV5-4
TGTGCCAGCAGCCGAGACCCGACAGGGAACATTCAGTACTTC
CASSRDPTGNIQYF
>.|TRBJ1-2|.|TRBV9
TGTGCCAGCAGCGTAGATCCGGGTTCAAACTATGGCTACACCTTC
CASSVDPGSNYGYTF
>.|TRBJ2-5|.|TRBV25-1
TGTGCCAGCAGTGAGGACTTTAGGGCCCAGTACTTC
CASSEDFRAQYF
>TRBD2|TRBJ2-5|.|TRBV7-9
TGTGCCAGCAGCTTAGTGCGGACTAGCGGGGGACAAGAGACCCAGTACTTC
CASSLVRTSGGQETQYF
>.|TRBJ1-5|.|TRBV28
TGTGCCAGCGTAACAGGTTCGGATCAGCCCCAGCATTTT
CASVTGSDQPQHF
>TRBD2|TRBJ2-1|.|TRBV19
TGTGCCAGTAGCAAAAGCGGGGGCTCATACAATGAGCAGTTCTTC
CASSKSGGSYNEQFF
>TRBD2|TRBJ2-2|.|TRBV7-9
TGTGCCAGCAGCCCCGTCCATTTAATTAGCGGGACGAACACCGGGGAGCTGTTTTTT
CASSPVHLISGTNTGELFF
>TRBD2|TRBJ2-2|.|TRBV5-1
TGCGCCAGCAGCTTGTTTGGCGGGGGAGGCACCGGGGAGCTGTTTTTT
CASSLFGGGGTGELFF
>.|TRBJ2-5|.|TRBV9
TGTGCCAGCAGCGTAGGGGGCAGTCAAGAGACCCAGTACTTC
CASSVGGSQETQYF
>TRBD2|TRBJ2-7|.|TRBV6-5
TGTGCCAGCAGTGATCCGGGGCGGGAGTACGAGCAGTACTTC
CASSDPGREYEQYF
>.|TRBJ2-2|few|TRBV10-3
TGTGCCATCACCCGTAGCGGAGGAAACACCGGGGAGCTGTTTTTT
CAITRSGGNTGELFF
>TRBD2|TRBJ2-1|few|TRBV10-3
TGTGCCATCACCTCCGGGACTACCAACTACAATGAGCAGTTCTTC
CAITSGTTNYNEQFF
>.|TRBJ1-2|.|TRBV4-1
TGCGCCAGCAGCCAAGGCGGGGATGGCTACACCTTC
CASSQGGDGYTF
>.|TRBJ1-5|.|TRBV18
TGTGCCAGCTCACGTGCGGACAGTCGAGATCAGCCCCAGCATTTT
CASSRADSRDQPQHF
>.|TRBJ2-7|.|TRBV29-1
TGCAGCGTTGTGGCAGGCTCTTACGAGCAGTACTTC
CSVVAGSYEQYF
>TRBD1|TRBJ1-4|once|TRBV5-1
TGCGCCAGCAGCTTAGGGGTGACAGGGTCCCGTGGCGAAAAACTGTTTTTT
CASSLGVTGSRGEKLFF
>TRBD2|TRBJ2-2|.|TRBV6-4
TGTGCCAGCAGTGCGTTCGAACTAGCGGGAGCGGGGACCGGGGAGCTGTTTTTT
CASSAFELAGAGTGELFF
>.|TRBJ2-3|.|TRBV29-1
TGCAGCGTTGAGCGGGGCCCACGCACAGATACGCAGTATTTT
CSVERGPRTDTQYF
>.|TRBJ2-7|.|TRBV30
TGTGCCTGGACCCGGGACTCGAGCTACGAGCAGTACTTC
CAWTRDSSYEQYF
>.|TRBJ1-4|.|TRBV19
TGTGCCAGTAGTACCGGACAGACTGCAACTAATGAAAAACTGTTTTTT
CASSTGQTATNEKLFF
>.|TRBJ1-2|.|TRBV6-5
TGTGCCAGCAGGGGGGGGAGCTATGGCTACACCTTC
CASRGGSYGYTF
>.|TRBJ1-2|.|TRBV30
TGTGCCTGGCGGGGGAGGGACTATCAGCGCTACACCTTC
CAWRGRDYQRYTF
>.|TRBJ2-1|.|TRBV27
TGTGCCAGCAGTTTTGGTCTAAATCCCGGGGGCTACAATGAGCAGTTCTTC
CASSFGLNPGGYNEQFF